The 9 T cell receptor beta chains below were found in one sample sequenced in a study of blood T cell repertoires in COVID-19 (dated by TCRdb to 2018 to 2021). Libraries were prepared through the immunoSEQ multiplex PCR assay. As stored in TCRdb, this immuneACCESS dataset retains in-frame rearrangements with V and J assigned. A fraction of the clones does not appear; measured against another copy, unresolved V genes explain less than half of the discrepancy, and the remainder lacks a known reason. The sample contains over 100,000 clones, roughly 81% of them found a single time. Of the sample, about 10% falls within the top ten clones. The sequenced sample was peripheral blood. These receptor sequences come from a human donor in a cohort sampled during active COVID-19.

The rearrangement uses TRBV5-1 and TRBJ2-7; 11 bases are shared with TRBD2. Unmatched junction bases numbered 7, after V lost 0 bases and J lost 2 bases. CDR1 is SGHRS and CDR2 is YFSETQ in the germline V gene. The CDR3 runs 17 residues. The DNA for the CDR3 is TGCGCCAGCAGCTTGGGGCTAGCGGGGGGCAAGACCTACGAGCAGTACTTC. It yields the protein CASSLGLAGGKTYEQYF. The entire variable domain, with the rest obtained from reference TRBV5-1 and TRBJ2-7, is as follows: KAGVTQTPRYLIKTRGQQVTLSCSPISGHRSVSWYQQTPGQGLQFLFEYFSETQRNKGNFPGRFSGRQFSNSRSEMNVSTLELGDSALYLCASSLGLAGGKTYEQYFGPGTRLTVT.

The chain recombines TRBV7-9 with TRBJ2-7; 7 bases agree with TRBD1. The CDR3 consists of 14 residues. Germline values: CDR1 SEHNR, CDR2 FQNEAQ (reference sequence). The V gene end was trimmed by 5 bases and the J gene end by 0 bases; junction bases not matched to a gene: 4. The CDR3 here is CASSQRDSSYEQYF. The CDR3 DNA sequence: TGTGCCAGCAGCCAACGGGACAGCTCCTACGAGCAGTACTTC.

This clone occurred a few times. This chain uses TRBV4-2 with TRBJ1-6; 7 positions match TRBD1. After removal of 4 bases from V and 9 bases from J, the junction contained 9 bases not matched to a gene. This CDR3 comprises 15 residues. The germline CDR1 and CDR2 sequences are LGHNA and YNFKEQ. The CDR3, as DNA: TGTGCCAGCAGCCGAGACAGGGATTGGGGTTCACCCCTCCACTTT. Encoded protein: CASSRDRDWGSPLHF.

The V call is TRBV6-6, the J call TRBJ2-7; the D is unclear. V was cut by 2 bases and J by 11 bases, with 10 bases left in between. Germline CDR1 and CDR2: MNHNY and SVGAGI (reference sequence). The CDR3 runs to 11 residues. The CDR3 loop reads CASSYGSGEYF. The CDR3 DNA follows: TGTGCCAGCAGTTACGGATCCGGAGAGTACTTC.

This clone was detected a few times. The J gene is TRBJ1-2, the V gene TRBV9; TRBD1 matches at 11 bases. J was trimmed by 8 bases and V by 4 bases; bases with no gene match: 4. Germline loops: CDR1 SGDLS, CDR2 YYNGEE. This CDR3 region has 13 residues. The CDR3 reads CASSLDRGQGYTF. The CDR3 DNA follows: TGTGCCAGCAGCCTGGACAGGGGGCAAGGCTACACCTTC.

This chain joins TRBV5-1 and TRBJ2-1; 7 nucleotides align to TRBD2. V gave up 4 bases and J gave up 5 bases; unmatched junction bases: 9. CDR1 and CDR2 (germline): SGHRS, YFSETQ. The CDR3 has 15 amino acids. The CDR3: CASSPFTGTNNEQFF. CDR3 DNA: TGCGCCAGCAGCCCTTTTACCGGGACTAACAATGAGCAGTTCTTC.

This chain uses TRBV27 with TRBJ1-1; D remains ambiguous. CDR1 is MNHEY, CDR2 SMNVEV, per germline (reference sequence). CDR3 size: 15 residues. Trimming took off 5 bases at V and 8 bases at J, with 21 bases between the two ends. The CDR3 DNA follows: TGTGCCAGCAGTCTCACAGAGCCAACTTTATACGAAGCTTTCTTT. Its translation is CASSLTEPTLYEAFF.

The chain joins TRBV19 to TRBJ1-1; possibly TRBD1 for D (6 bases). Trimming pared 5 bases from V and 1 base from J, leaving 14 bases between. This CDR3 has 15 residues. CDR1 LNHDA and CDR2 SQIVND come from the germline V gene (reference sequence). As DNA, the CDR3 is TGTGCCAGTAGTGGGGGCTCTTCCCCGAACACTGAAGCTTTCTTT. The encoded protein is CASSGGSSPNTEAFF. Combining the CDR3 with reference TRBV19 and TRBJ1-1 gives the whole variable domain DGGITQSPKYLFRKEGQNVTLSCEQNLNHDAMYWYRQDPGQGLRLIYYSQIVNDFQKGDIAEGYSVSREKKESFPLTVTSAQKNPTAFYLCASSGGSSPNTEAFFGQGTRLTVV.

This clone was counted a few times. The chain carries TRBV3-1 (or the pseudogene TRBV3-2) and TRBJ1-6, with D possibly matching TRBD1 (6 bases). CDR3 size: 15 residues. Germline V gives CDR1 LGHDT, CDR2 YNNKEL (reference sequence). The ends were cut back, 4 bases at V and 3 bases at J, with 10 bases in the middle. The CDR3 loop is CASSLATGYNSPLHF. As DNA, the CDR3 is TGTGCCAGCAGCCTCGCGACAGGCTATAATTCACCCCTCCACTTT.